This T cell receptor beta chain was captured in a study of shared clonotypes between healthy human individuals. This clone was counted a few times. Clones were sequenced by immunoSEQ multiplex PCR, and TCRdb holds only the in-frame ones, with some missing. The sample comprises about 680,000 clones, less than 85% of which are singletons, and under 2% rests with the top ten. CDR1 and CDR2 from the germline V gene are SGHAT and FQNNGV. V dropped 4 bases and J dropped 4; count of bases not matched to a gene: 8. CDR3 length equals 16 residues. The chain joins TRBV11-2 to TRBJ1-3, with 9 positions matching TRBD1. The TCR originated in a woman in her thirties in good health. Material for sequencing was memory CD4+ T cells sorted from blood. Stated subset: CD45RA-negative fraction. The CDR3 DNA reads as TGTGCCAGCAGCTCCAGTGACAGGGGGTCAGGAAACACCATATATTTT. Residues: CASSSSDRGSGNTIYF.